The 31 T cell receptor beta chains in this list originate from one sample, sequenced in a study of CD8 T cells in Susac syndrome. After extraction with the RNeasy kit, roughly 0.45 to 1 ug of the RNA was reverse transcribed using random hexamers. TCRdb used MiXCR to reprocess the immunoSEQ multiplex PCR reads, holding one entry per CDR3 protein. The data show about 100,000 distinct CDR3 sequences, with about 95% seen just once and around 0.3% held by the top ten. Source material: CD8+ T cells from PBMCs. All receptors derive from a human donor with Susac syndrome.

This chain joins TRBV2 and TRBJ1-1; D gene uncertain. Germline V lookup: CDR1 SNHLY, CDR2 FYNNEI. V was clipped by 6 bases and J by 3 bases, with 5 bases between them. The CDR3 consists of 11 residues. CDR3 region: CASRPYTEAFF. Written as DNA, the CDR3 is TGTGCCAGCAGGCCCTACACTGAAGCTTTCTTT.

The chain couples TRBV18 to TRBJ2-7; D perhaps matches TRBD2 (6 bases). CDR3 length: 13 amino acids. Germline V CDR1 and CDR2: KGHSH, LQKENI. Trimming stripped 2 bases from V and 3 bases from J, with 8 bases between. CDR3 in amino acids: CASSPVRDYEQYF. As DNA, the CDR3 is TGTGCCAGCTCACCAGTGCGGGACTACGAGCAGTACTTC.

The CDR3 reads CATSRAAGGSYNEQFF. In DNA, the CDR3 is TGTGCCACCAGCAGAGCAGCGGGAGGTTCCTACAATGAGCAGTTCTTC. The V and J genes are TRBV15 and TRBJ2-1; TRBD2 matches 9 bases. The CDR3 runs to 16 residues. Germline V gene data show CDR1 as LNHNV and CDR2 as YYDKDF (reference sequence). Trimming at V came to 1 base and at J to 1 base, leaving 2 bases not matched to a gene.

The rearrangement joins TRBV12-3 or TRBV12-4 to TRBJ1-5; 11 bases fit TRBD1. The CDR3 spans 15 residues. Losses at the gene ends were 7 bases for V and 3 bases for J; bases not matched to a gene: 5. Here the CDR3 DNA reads TGTGCCAGCACCGCGGGACAGGGGGTCAATCAGCCCCAGCATTTT. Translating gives CASTAGQGVNQPQHF.

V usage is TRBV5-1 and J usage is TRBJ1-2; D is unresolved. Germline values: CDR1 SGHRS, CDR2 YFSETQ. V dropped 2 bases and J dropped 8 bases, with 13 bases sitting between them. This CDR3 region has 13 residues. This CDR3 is CASSLQDDGGYTF. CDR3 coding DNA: TGCGCCAGCAGCTTACAAGACGATGGCGGCTACACCTTC.

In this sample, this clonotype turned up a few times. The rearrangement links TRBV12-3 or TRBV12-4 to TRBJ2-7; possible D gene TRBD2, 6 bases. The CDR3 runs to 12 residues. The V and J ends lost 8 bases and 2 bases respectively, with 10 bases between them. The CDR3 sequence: CASSPGAYEQYF. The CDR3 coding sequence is TGTGCCAGCTCTCCGGGGGCCTACGAGCAGTACTTC.

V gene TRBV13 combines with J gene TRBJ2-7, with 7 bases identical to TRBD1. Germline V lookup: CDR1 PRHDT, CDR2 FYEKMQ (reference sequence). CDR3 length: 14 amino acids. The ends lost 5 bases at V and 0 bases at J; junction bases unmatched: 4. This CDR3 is CASSGTVSSYEQYF. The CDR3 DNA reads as TGTGCCAGCAGCGGGACAGTTAGCTCCTACGAGCAGTACTTC.

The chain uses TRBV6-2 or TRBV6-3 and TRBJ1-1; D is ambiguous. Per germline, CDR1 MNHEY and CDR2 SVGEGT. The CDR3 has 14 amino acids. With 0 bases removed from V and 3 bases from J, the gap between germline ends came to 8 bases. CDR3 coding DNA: TGTGCCAGCAGTTACTCGTTGGGATACACTGAAGCTTTCTTT. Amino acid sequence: CASSYSLGYTEAFF.

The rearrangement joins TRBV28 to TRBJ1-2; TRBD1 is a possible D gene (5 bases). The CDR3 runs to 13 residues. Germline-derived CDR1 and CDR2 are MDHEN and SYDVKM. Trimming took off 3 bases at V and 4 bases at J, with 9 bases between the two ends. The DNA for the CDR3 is TGTGCCAGCAGTTTGGGGCAGGGCTATGGCTACACCTTC. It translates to CASSLGQGYGYTF.

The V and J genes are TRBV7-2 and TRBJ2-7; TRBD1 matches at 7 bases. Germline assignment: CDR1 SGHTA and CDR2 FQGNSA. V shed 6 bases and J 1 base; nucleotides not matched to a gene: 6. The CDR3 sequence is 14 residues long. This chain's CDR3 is CASRYRQGSYEQYF. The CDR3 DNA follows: TGTGCCAGCAGGTACCGACAGGGATCCTACGAGCAGTACTTC.

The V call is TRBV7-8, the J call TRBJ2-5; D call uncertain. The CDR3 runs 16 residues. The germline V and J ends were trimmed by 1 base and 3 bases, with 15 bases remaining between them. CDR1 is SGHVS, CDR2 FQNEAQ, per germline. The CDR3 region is CASSLVASGSEETQYF. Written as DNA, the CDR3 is TGTGCCAGCAGCTTAGTGGCATCCGGATCCGAAGAGACCCAGTACTTC.

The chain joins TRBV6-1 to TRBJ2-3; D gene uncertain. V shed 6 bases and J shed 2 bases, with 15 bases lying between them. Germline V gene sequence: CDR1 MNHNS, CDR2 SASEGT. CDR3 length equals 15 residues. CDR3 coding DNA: TGTGCCAGCAGAGCCTTTGCGGCCGACACAGATACGCAGTATTTT. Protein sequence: CASRAFAADTDTQYF.

In DNA form, the CDR3 reads TGTGCCAGCAGCTTACCCGGACAGGGCACGGAGACCCAGTACTTC. It encodes CASSLPGQGTETQYF. V is TRBV11-1 and J is TRBJ2-5; 8 bases fit TRBD1. The trim removed 2 bases at V and 5 bases at J, leaving 7 bases unmatched. The CDR3 is made up of 15 amino acids. Germline V gene sequence: CDR1 SGHAT, CDR2 FQDESV (reference sequence).

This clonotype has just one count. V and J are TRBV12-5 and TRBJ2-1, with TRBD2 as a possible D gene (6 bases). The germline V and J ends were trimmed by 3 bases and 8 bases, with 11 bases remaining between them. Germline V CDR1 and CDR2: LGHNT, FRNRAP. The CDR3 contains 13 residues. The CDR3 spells CASGLGGVDEQFF. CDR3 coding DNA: TGTGCTAGTGGTTTAGGCGGGGTGGATGAGCAGTTCTTC.

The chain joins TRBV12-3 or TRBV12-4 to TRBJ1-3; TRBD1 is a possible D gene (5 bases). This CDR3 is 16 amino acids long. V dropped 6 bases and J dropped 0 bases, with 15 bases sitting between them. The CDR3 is CASSPRSQGSGNTIYF. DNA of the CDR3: TGTGCCAGCAGCCCAAGGAGCCAGGGCTCTGGAAACACCATATATTTT.

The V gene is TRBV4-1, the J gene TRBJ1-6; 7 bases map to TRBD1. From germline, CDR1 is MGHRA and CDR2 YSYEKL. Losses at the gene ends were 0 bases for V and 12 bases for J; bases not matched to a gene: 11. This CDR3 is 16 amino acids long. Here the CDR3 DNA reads TGCGCCAGCAGCCAAGATGGGACAGCCGGCGAGGTACCCCTCCACTTT. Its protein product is CASSQDGTAGEVPLHF.

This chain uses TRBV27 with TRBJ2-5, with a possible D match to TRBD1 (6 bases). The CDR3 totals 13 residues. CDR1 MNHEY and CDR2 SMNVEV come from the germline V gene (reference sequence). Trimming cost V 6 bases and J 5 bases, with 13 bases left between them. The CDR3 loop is CASSPTGHETQYF. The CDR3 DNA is TGTGCCAGCAGCCCAACAGGGCATGAGACCCAGTACTTC.

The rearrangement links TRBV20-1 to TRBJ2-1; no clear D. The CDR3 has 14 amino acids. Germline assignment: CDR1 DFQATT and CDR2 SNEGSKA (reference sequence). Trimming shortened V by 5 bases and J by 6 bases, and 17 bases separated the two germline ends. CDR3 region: CSAQALSLGNEQFF. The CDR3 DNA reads TGCAGTGCTCAGGCACTTAGTCTAGGCAATGAGCAGTTCTTC.

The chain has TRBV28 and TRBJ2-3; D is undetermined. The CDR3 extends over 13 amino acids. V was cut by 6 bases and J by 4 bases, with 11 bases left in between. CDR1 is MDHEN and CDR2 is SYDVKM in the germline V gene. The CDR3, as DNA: TGTGCCAGCAGGGCAAGTCGGGCAGATACGCAGTATTTT. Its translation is CASRASRADTQYF.

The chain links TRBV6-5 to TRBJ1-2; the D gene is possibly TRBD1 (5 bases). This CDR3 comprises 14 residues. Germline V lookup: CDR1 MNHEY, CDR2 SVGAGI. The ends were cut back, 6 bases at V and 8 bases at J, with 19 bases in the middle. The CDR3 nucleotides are TGTGCCAGCAGGCTGCCAGGGAGAACAGAAGGCTACACCTTC. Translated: CASRLPGRTEGYTF.

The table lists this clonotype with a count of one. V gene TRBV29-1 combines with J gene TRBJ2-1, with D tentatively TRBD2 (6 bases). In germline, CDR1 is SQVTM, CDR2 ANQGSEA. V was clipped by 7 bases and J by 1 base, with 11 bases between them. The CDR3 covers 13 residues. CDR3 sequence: CSGVADSYNEQFF. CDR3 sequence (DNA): TGCAGCGGGGTAGCGGATTCCTACAATGAGCAGTTCTTC.

The CDR3 loop is CASSLSEVVTEAFF. The CDR3 nucleotides are TGTGCCAGCAGTTTAAGTGAGGTAGTCACTGAAGCTTTCTTT. This chain connects TRBV6-5 to TRBJ1-1; D uncertain. The CDR3 spans 14 residues. Trimming stripped 4 bases from V and 4 bases from J, with 13 bases between. Looked up from germline, CDR1 is MNHEY and CDR2 is SVGAGI.

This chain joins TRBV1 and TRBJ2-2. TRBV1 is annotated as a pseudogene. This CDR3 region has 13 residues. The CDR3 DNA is TGCACCAGCAGCCAAGTATCGACCGGGGAGCTGTTTTTT. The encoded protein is CTSSQVSTGELFF.

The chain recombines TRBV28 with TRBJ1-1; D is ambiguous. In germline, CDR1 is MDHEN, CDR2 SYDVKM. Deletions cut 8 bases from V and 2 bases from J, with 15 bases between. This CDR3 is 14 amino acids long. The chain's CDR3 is CASLPGGINTEAFF. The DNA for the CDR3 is TGTGCCAGCTTGCCCGGAGGGATAAACACTGAAGCTTTCTTT. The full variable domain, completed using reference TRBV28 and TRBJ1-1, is DVKVTQSSRYLVKRTGEKVFLECVQDMDHENMFWYRQDPGLGLRLIYFSYDVKMKEKGDIPEGYSVSREKKERFSLILESASTNQTSMYLCASLPGGINTEAFFGQGTRLTVV.

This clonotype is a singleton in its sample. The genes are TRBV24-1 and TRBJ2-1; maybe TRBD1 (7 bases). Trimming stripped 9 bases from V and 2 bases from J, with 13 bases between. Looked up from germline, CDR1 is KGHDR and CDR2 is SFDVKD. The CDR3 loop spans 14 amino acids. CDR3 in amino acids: CATSQGGAYNEQFF. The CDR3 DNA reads TGTGCCACCTCGCAGGGGGGAGCCTACAATGAGCAGTTCTTC.

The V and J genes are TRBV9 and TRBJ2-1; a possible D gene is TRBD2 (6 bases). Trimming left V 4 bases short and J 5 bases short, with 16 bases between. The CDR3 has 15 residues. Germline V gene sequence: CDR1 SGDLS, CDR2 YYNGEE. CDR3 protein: CASSPSQLANNEQFF. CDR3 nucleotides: TGTGCCAGCAGCCCTAGTCAGCTAGCGAACAATGAGCAGTTCTTC.

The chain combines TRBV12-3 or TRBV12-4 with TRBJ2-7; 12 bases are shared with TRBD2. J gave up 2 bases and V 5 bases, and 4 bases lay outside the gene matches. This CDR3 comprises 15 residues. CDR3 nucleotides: TGTGCCAGCAGTGGCCGACTAGCGGGAGCCTACGAGCAGTACTTC. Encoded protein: CASSGRLAGAYEQYF.

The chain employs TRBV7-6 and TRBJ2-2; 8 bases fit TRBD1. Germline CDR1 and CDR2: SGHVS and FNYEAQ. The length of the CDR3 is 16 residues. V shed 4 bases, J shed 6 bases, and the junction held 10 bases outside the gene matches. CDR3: CASSYWTGRIPGELFF. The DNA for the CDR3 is TGTGCCAGCAGCTACTGGACAGGGCGCATCCCCGGGGAGCTGTTTTTT.

The CDR3 is CASRSDYQETQYF. In nucleotides, the CDR3 is TGTGCCAGCAGATCTGACTACCAAGAGACCCAGTACTTC. The J gene is TRBJ2-5, the V gene TRBV5-4; no firm D call. The CDR3 is made up of 13 amino acids. Trimming took 5 bases from V and 0 from J, leaving 8 bases between them. CDR1 and CDR2 from the germline V gene are SGHNT and YYREEE (reference sequence).

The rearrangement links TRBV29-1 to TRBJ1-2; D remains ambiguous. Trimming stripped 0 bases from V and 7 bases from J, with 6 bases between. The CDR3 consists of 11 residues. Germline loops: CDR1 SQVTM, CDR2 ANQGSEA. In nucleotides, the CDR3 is TGCAGCGTTGAAGATCGTCGTGGCTACACCTTC. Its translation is CSVEDRRGYTF.

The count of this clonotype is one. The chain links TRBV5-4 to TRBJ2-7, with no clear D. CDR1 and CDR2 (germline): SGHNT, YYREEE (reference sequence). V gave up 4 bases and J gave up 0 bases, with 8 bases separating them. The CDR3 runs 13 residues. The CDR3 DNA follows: TGTGCCAGCAGCGTTGACATCTCCTACGAGCAGTACTTC. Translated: CASSVDISYEQYF. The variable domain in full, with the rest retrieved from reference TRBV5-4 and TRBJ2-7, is ETGVTQSPTHLIKTRGQQVTLRCSSQSGHNTVSWYQQALGQGPQFIFQYYREEENGRGNFPPRFSGLQFPNYSSELNVNALELDDSALYLCASSVDISYEQYFGPGTRLTVT.